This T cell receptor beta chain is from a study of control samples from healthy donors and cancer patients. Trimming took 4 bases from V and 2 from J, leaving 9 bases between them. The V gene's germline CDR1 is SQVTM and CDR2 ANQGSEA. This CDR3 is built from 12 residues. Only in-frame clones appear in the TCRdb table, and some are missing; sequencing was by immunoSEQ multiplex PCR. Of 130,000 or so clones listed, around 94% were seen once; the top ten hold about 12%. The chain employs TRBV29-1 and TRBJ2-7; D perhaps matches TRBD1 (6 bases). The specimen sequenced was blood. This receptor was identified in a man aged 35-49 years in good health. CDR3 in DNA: TGCAGCGTTGGGGACACAACCTACGAGCAGTACTTC. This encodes CSVGDTTYEQYF.